Listed below are T cell receptor beta chains from one sample, sequenced in a study of siplizumab effects on memory and regulatory T cells. This table comes from immunoSEQ multiplex PCR, and its TCRdb copy is limited to in-frame clones, with some not included. Altogether roughly 70,000 clones are present, 93% being singletons, with the ten largest covering about 5%. Sequencing was performed on CD8+ T cells sorted from blood. The receptors originated from a human donor in good health. The CDR3 runs from the conserved cysteine through the conserved F or W. D genes are given only for firm matches. Size is stated for part of the rows, as once, few or many counts, or as a class when the clone is expanded.

clone_size: -
d_call: -
v_call: TRBV6-1
j_call: TRBJ1-5
cdr3_aa: CASIKEAGEEQPQHF
cdr3_nt: TGTGCCAGCATCAAGGAGGCAGGGGAAGAGCAGCCCCAGCATTTT

clone_size: -
d_call: TRBD2
v_call: TRBV19
j_call: TRBJ2-7
cdr3_aa: CASSSASGGSYEQYF
cdr3_nt: TGTGCCAGTAGTTCCGCTAGCGGGGGATCCTACGAGCAGTACTTC

clone_size: -
d_call: TRBD2
v_call: TRBV2
j_call: TRBJ2-5
cdr3_aa: CASREAGGAETQYF
cdr3_nt: TGTGCCAGCAGGGAAGCGGGGGGAGCGGAGACCCAGTACTTC

clone_size: -
d_call: -
v_call: TRBV6-1
j_call: TRBJ1-2
cdr3_aa: CASSPPRTANYGYTF
cdr3_nt: TGTGCCAGCAGTCCTCCCCGGACAGCTAACTATGGCTACACCTTC

clone_size: once
d_call: TRBD1
v_call: TRBV5-1
j_call: TRBJ2-7
cdr3_aa: CASSPTRQGETYEQYF
cdr3_nt: TGCGCCAGCAGCCCCACCAGACAGGGAGAGACCTACGAGCAGTACTTC

clone_size: -
d_call: -
v_call: TRBV11-2
j_call: TRBJ2-1
cdr3_aa: CASSLGAWAAYNEQFF
cdr3_nt: TGTGCCAGCAGCTTAGGGGCCTGGGCGGCCTACAATGAGCAGTTCTTC

clone_size: -
d_call: -
v_call: TRBV4-1
j_call: TRBJ1-1
cdr3_aa: CASSHTMNTEAFF
cdr3_nt: TGCGCCAGCAGCCATACAATGAACACTGAAGCTTTCTTT

clone_size: -
d_call: TRBD2
v_call: TRBV9
j_call: TRBJ2-3
cdr3_aa: CASSVESSGVGDTQYF
cdr3_nt: TGTGCCAGCAGCGTAGAGAGTAGCGGGGTGGGAGATACGCAGTATTTT

clone_size: -
d_call: TRBD1
v_call: TRBV7-9
j_call: TRBJ1-2
cdr3_aa: CASSSGTAWDGYTF
cdr3_nt: TGTGCCAGCAGCTCCGGGACAGCTTGGGATGGCTACACCTTC

clone_size: -
d_call: -
v_call: TRBV19
j_call: TRBJ1-5
cdr3_aa: CASSISSNQPQHF
cdr3_nt: TGTGCCAGTAGTATAAGTAGCAATCAGCCCCAGCATTTT

clone_size: -
d_call: TRBD1
v_call: TRBV6-6
j_call: TRBJ1-4
cdr3_aa: CASSSRRTGDEKLFF
cdr3_nt: TGTGCCAGCAGTTCCCGTAGGACAGGCGATGAAAAACTGTTTTTT

clone_size: -
d_call: -
v_call: TRBV5-6
j_call: TRBJ2-1
cdr3_aa: CASTQGGGPRKYNEQFF
cdr3_nt: TGTGCCAGCACCCAGGGCGGGGGCCCGAGAAAATACAATGAGCAGTTCTTC

clone_size: -
d_call: TRBD1
v_call: TRBV19
j_call: TRBJ1-2
cdr3_aa: CATNTGTGGFGYTF
cdr3_nt: TGTGCCACTAATACCGGGACAGGGGGTTTTGGCTACACCTTC

clone_size: few
d_call: TRBD1
v_call: TRBV19
j_call: TRBJ1-2
cdr3_aa: CASSIGQGRNGYTF
cdr3_nt: TGTGCCAGTAGTATCGGACAGGGTAGGAATGGCTACACCTTC

clone_size: -
d_call: -
v_call: TRBV5-8
j_call: TRBJ1-2
cdr3_aa: CASRFPKEFNYGYTF
cdr3_nt: TGTGCCAGCAGATTCCCCAAGGAATTTAACTATGGCTACACCTTC

clone_size: once
d_call: -
v_call: TRBV27
j_call: TRBJ1-2
cdr3_aa: CASSLETGPRDGYTF
cdr3_nt: TGTGCCAGCAGTTTAGAGACCGGACCCCGGGATGGCTACACCTTC

clone_size: -
d_call: -
v_call: TRBV6-5
j_call: TRBJ1-3
cdr3_aa: CASSYSMGSGNTIYF
cdr3_nt: TGTGCCAGCAGTTACTCGATGGGCTCTGGAAACACCATATATTTT

clone_size: -
d_call: TRBD1
v_call: TRBV5-4
j_call: TRBJ2-7
cdr3_aa: CASSPGTGSSYEQYF
cdr3_nt: TGTGCCAGCAGCCCGGGGACAGGTAGCTCCTACGAGCAGTACTTC

clone_size: -
d_call: -
v_call: TRBV30
j_call: TRBJ2-5
cdr3_aa: CAWTTLEVEETQYF
cdr3_nt: TGTGCCTGGACCACCCTTGAGGTTGAAGAGACCCAGTACTTC

clone_size: -
d_call: -
v_call: TRBV19
j_call: TRBJ1-1
cdr3_aa: CASSRAAYRMNTEAFF
cdr3_nt: TGTGCCAGTAGTCGGGCCGCTTACCGGATGAACACTGAAGCTTTCTTT

clone_size: -
d_call: -
v_call: TRBV18
j_call: TRBJ2-2
cdr3_aa: CASSPPVTDTGELFF
cdr3_nt: TGTGCCAGCTCACCACCCGTTACTGACACCGGGGAGCTGTTTTTT

clone_size: -
d_call: -
v_call: TRBV6-6
j_call: TRBJ1-2
cdr3_aa: CASSYSVAGEGGYTF
cdr3_nt: TGTGCCAGCAGTTACTCGGTCGCAGGGGAGGGTGGCTACACCTTC

clone_size: -
d_call: TRBD1
v_call: TRBV10-3
j_call: TRBJ2-2
cdr3_aa: CAIPRGPDTGELFF
cdr3_nt: TGTGCCATTCCAAGGGGGCCGGACACCGGGGAGCTGTTTTTT

clone_size: -
d_call: TRBD1
v_call: TRBV11-2
j_call: TRBJ1-6
cdr3_aa: CASSQEGAGNSPLHF
cdr3_nt: TGTGCCAGCAGCCAAGAGGGGGCAGGTAATTCACCCCTCCACTTT

clone_size: -
d_call: -
v_call: TRBV11-2
j_call: TRBJ2-7
cdr3_aa: CASSLDRIDYEQYF
cdr3_nt: TGTGCCAGCAGCTTAGACAGGATAGATTACGAGCAGTACTTC

clone_size: -
d_call: -
v_call: TRBV12-5
j_call: TRBJ1-3
cdr3_aa: CASGGGTSGNTIYF
cdr3_nt: TGTGCTAGTGGGGGCGGGACTTCTGGAAACACCATATATTTT

clone_size: -
d_call: TRBD1
v_call: TRBV4-2
j_call: TRBJ1-1
cdr3_aa: CASSQSGQANTEAFF
cdr3_nt: TGTGCCAGCAGCCAATCCGGACAGGCGAACACTGAAGCTTTCTTT

clone_size: -
d_call: TRBD2
v_call: TRBV10-1
j_call: TRBJ2-1
cdr3_aa: CASSEQAGVNEQFF
cdr3_nt: TGCGCCAGCAGTGAGCAGGCGGGGGTGAATGAGCAGTTCTTC

clone_size: -
d_call: TRBD2
v_call: TRBV19
j_call: TRBJ2-7
cdr3_aa: CASSRASTSGGGEQYF
cdr3_nt: TGTGCCAGTAGCCGTGCATCGACTAGCGGGGGGGGTGAGCAGTACTTC

clone_size: -
d_call: -
v_call: TRBV4-1
j_call: TRBJ2-7
cdr3_aa: CASSQGPGVNEQYF
cdr3_nt: TGCGCCAGCAGCCAGGGCCCGGGGGTAAACGAGCAGTACTTC

clone_size: -
d_call: TRBD1
v_call: TRBV19
j_call: TRBJ2-1
cdr3_aa: CASSITGAYNEQFF
cdr3_nt: TGTGCCAGTAGTATTACAGGGGCGTACAATGAGCAGTTCTTC

clone_size: once
d_call: -
v_call: TRBV4-3
j_call: TRBJ1-1
cdr3_aa: CASSQDQGADTEAFF
cdr3_nt: TGCGCCAGCAGCCAAGATCAAGGGGCAGACACTGAAGCTTTCTTT

clone_size: -
d_call: -
v_call: TRBV4-2
j_call: TRBJ2-7
cdr3_aa: CASSPTATYEQYF
cdr3_nt: TGTGCCAGCAGCCCTACAGCGACGTACGAGCAGTACTTC

clone_size: -
d_call: -
v_call: TRBV7-9
j_call: TRBJ1-3
cdr3_aa: CASSLIGNTIYF
cdr3_nt: TGTGCCAGCAGCTTAATTGGAAACACCATATATTTT

clone_size: once
d_call: -
v_call: TRBV15
j_call: TRBJ2-3
cdr3_aa: CATEGFSTDTQYF
cdr3_nt: TGTGCCACCGAGGGATTCAGCACAGATACGCAGTATTTT

clone_size: -
d_call: TRBD1
v_call: TRBV7-9
j_call: TRBJ1-1
cdr3_aa: CASSFETGVAEAFF
cdr3_nt: TGTGCCAGCAGCTTTGAAACAGGGGTCGCTGAAGCTTTCTTT

clone_size: few
d_call: -
v_call: TRBV7-6
j_call: TRBJ1-1
cdr3_aa: CASSSTAAPEAFF
cdr3_nt: TGTGCCAGCAGCTCAACAGCTGCCCCTGAAGCTTTCTTT

clone_size: -
d_call: -
v_call: TRBV6-6
j_call: TRBJ2-1
cdr3_aa: CASSYTARDQDEQFF
cdr3_nt: TGTGCCAGCAGCTATACAGCCCGGGATCAGGATGAGCAGTTCTTC

clone_size: -
d_call: -
v_call: TRBV4-1
j_call: TRBJ2-3
cdr3_aa: CASSQDRGGAPDTQYF
cdr3_nt: TGCGCCAGCAGCCAAGATAGAGGGGGGGCCCCAGATACGCAGTATTTT

clone_size: few
d_call: -
v_call: TRBV4-2
j_call: TRBJ1-6
cdr3_aa: CASSQEGINSPLHF
cdr3_nt: TGTGCCAGCAGCCAAGAAGGGATTAATTCACCCCTCCACTTT

clone_size: -
d_call: TRBD1
v_call: TRBV28
j_call: TRBJ2-7
cdr3_aa: CASSWGQNSYEQYF
cdr3_nt: TGTGCCAGCAGTTGGGGACAGAACTCCTACGAGCAGTACTTC

clone_size: once
d_call: -
v_call: TRBV19
j_call: TRBJ2-3
cdr3_aa: CASSKITDTQYF
cdr3_nt: TGTGCCAGTAGTAAAATCACAGATACGCAGTATTTT

clone_size: -
d_call: -
v_call: TRBV10-3
j_call: TRBJ2-7
cdr3_aa: CAISESSDNHYEQYF
cdr3_nt: TGTGCCATCAGTGAGTCGTCGGACAACCACTACGAGCAGTACTTC

clone_size: -
d_call: TRBD1
v_call: TRBV7-8
j_call: TRBJ2-7
cdr3_aa: CASSLDRAGEQYF
cdr3_nt: TGTGCCAGCAGCCTTGACAGGGCCGGCGAGCAGTACTTC

clone_size: -
d_call: -
v_call: TRBV29-1
j_call: TRBJ2-2
cdr3_aa: CSVLGGATGELFF
cdr3_nt: TGCAGCGTTCTTGGAGGAGCGACCGGGGAGCTGTTTTTT

clone_size: -
d_call: -
v_call: TRBV9
j_call: TRBJ1-5
cdr3_aa: CASSVTGDDQPQHF
cdr3_nt: TGTGCCAGCAGCGTAACTGGGGACGATCAGCCCCAGCATTTT

clone_size: -
d_call: -
v_call: TRBV15
j_call: TRBJ2-7
cdr3_aa: CATSRDLGLAYEQYF
cdr3_nt: TGTGCCACCAGCAGAGATTTGGGACTCGCCTACGAGCAGTACTTC

clone_size: few
d_call: -
v_call: TRBV6-1
j_call: TRBJ1-1
cdr3_aa: CASSRGVETEAFF
cdr3_nt: TGTGCCAGCAGTAGGGGAGTGGAGACTGAAGCTTTCTTT

clone_size: -
d_call: TRBD2
v_call: TRBV2
j_call: TRBJ2-5
cdr3_aa: CASSVGGGETQYF
cdr3_nt: TGTGCCAGCAGTGTCGGGGGAGGGGAGACCCAGTACTTC

clone_size: once
d_call: TRBD1
v_call: TRBV27
j_call: TRBJ2-7
cdr3_aa: CASSLGTGYLPYEQYF
cdr3_nt: TGTGCCAGCAGTTTAGGGACAGGCTATCTTCCCTACGAGCAGTACTTC

clone_size: -
d_call: TRBD1
v_call: TRBV23-1
j_call: TRBJ2-4
cdr3_aa: CASSLETGEVVKNIQYF
cdr3_nt: TGCGCCAGCAGTCTCGAGACAGGGGAAGTGGTCAAAAACATTCAGTACTTC

clone_size: -
d_call: TRBD1
v_call: TRBV13
j_call: TRBJ2-4
cdr3_aa: CASSSMTGGFIQYF
cdr3_nt: TGTGCCAGCAGCTCGATGACAGGGGGCTTCATTCAGTACTTC

clone_size: once
d_call: -
v_call: TRBV7-9
j_call: TRBJ1-2
cdr3_aa: CASSVSLEGSEYGYTF
cdr3_nt: TGTGCCAGCAGCGTCAGCTTAGAAGGCTCTGAGTATGGCTACACCTTC

clone_size: -
d_call: TRBD2
v_call: TRBV10-3
j_call: TRBJ2-2
cdr3_aa: CAIKAGGFTGELFF
cdr3_nt: TGTGCCATCAAGGCCGGGGGGTTCACCGGGGAGCTGTTTTTT

clone_size: -
d_call: -
v_call: TRBV30
j_call: TRBJ2-5
cdr3_aa: CAWGLQETQYF
cdr3_nt: TGTGCCTGGGGACTCCAAGAGACCCAGTACTTC

clone_size: -
d_call: TRBD1
v_call: TRBV2
j_call: TRBJ2-3
cdr3_aa: CASSEDRTGTSTDTQYF
cdr3_nt: TGTGCCAGCTCGGAGGACCGGACAGGGACGAGCACAGATACGCAGTATTTT

clone_size: few
d_call: -
v_call: TRBV19
j_call: TRBJ1-1
cdr3_aa: CASSQMENTEAFF
cdr3_nt: TGTGCCAGTTCTCAAATGGAGAACACTGAAGCTTTCTTT

clone_size: -
d_call: TRBD1
v_call: TRBV7-8
j_call: TRBJ1-4
cdr3_aa: CASSPETGEDEKLFF
cdr3_nt: TGTGCCAGCAGCCCGGAGACAGGGGAAGATGAAAAACTGTTTTTT

clone_size: few
d_call: TRBD1
v_call: TRBV7-9
j_call: TRBJ1-2
cdr3_aa: CASSPGTDYGYTF
cdr3_nt: TGTGCCAGCAGCCCCGGGACAGACTATGGCTACACCTTC

clone_size: -
d_call: -
v_call: TRBV9
j_call: TRBJ2-5
cdr3_aa: CASSVEGGGAAETQYF
cdr3_nt: TGTGCCAGCAGCGTAGAAGGTGGGGGGGCCGCAGAGACCCAGTACTTC